This T cell receptor beta chain was recorded in a study of blood T cell repertoires in COVID-19. Overall study: Samples taken during acute and convalescent COVID-19 were collected in the United States, Italy and Spain. The cDNA or gDNA used as material had been derived from T cells, B-cell-depleted T cells, or PBMCs.

V lost 5 bases, J lost 4 bases, and 17 bases lay in between. The germline V gene has CDR1 MGHRA and CDR2 YSYEKL. The CDR3 spans 15 residues. In the original analysis: It was from reference gene primer amplification that nucleated cell counts were estimated. The repertoire was sequenced with immunoSEQ multiplex PCR; TCRdb's copy has only in-frame clones and lacks some. The D gene and trimming were derived from the DNA, and the V and J assignments and clone size from that table. Here the sample spans about 360,000 clones, roughly four fifths being singletons. Sequenced: peripheral blood. The receptor was isolated from a human donor with acute or convalescent COVID-19. The donor label of this sample is uncertain. The J gene is TRBJ1-1, the V gene TRBV4-1, with D possibly TRBD1 on 6 matching bases. CDR3 in DNA: TGCGCCAGCAGCTTATTTGGGAGGGGGATCACTGAAGCTTTCTTT. Encoded protein: CASSLFGRGITEAFF.